This T cell receptor (beta chain) was identified in a study of blood T cell repertoires in COVID-19. Only in-frame clones appear in the TCRdb table, and some are missing; sequencing was by immunoSEQ multiplex PCR. The sample shows under 250,000 clones, around 84% of them seen only once. CDR1 is MNHEY and CDR2 is SMNVEV in the germline V gene (reference sequence). V lost 5 bases to trimming and J lost 4 bases; unmatched junction nucleotides: 8. This CDR3 is built from 15 residues. The clonotype originates from a middle-aged man who had recovered from COVID-19. The material sequenced was peripheral blood. This sequence joins TRBV27 and TRBJ2-1; TRBD1 agrees at 7 bases. Written as DNA, the CDR3 is TGTGCCAGCAGTCGAAAATCGACAGGGTACAATGAGCAGTTCTTC. Its protein is CASSRKSTGYNEQFF.